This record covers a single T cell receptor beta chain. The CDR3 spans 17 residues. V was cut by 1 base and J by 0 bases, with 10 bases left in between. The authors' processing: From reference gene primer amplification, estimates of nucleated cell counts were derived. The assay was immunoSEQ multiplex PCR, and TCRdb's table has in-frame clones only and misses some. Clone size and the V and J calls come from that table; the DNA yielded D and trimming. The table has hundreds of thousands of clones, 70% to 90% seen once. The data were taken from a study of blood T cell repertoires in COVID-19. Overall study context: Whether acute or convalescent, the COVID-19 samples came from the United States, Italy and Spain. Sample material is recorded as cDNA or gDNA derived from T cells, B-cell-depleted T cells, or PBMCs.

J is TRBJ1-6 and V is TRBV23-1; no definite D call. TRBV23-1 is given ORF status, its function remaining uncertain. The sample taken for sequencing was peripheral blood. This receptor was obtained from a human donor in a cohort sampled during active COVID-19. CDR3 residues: CASSQCERSSYNSPLHF. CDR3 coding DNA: TGCGCCAGCAGTCAATGCGAGAGGAGCTCCTATAATTCACCCCTCCACTTT.